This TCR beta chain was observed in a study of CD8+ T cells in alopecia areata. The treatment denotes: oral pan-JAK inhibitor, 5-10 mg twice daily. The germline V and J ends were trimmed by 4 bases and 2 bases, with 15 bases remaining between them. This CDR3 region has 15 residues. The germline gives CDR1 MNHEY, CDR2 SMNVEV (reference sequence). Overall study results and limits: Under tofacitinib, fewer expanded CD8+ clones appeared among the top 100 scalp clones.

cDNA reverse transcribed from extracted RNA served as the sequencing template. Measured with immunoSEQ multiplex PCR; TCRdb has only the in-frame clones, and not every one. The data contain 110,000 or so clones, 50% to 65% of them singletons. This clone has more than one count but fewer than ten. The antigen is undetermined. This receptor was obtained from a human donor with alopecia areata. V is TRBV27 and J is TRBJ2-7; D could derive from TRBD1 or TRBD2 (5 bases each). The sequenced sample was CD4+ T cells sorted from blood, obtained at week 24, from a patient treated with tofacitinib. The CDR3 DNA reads TGTGCCAGCAGTTCCGGGGCCAGGAATGCCTACGAGCAGTACTTC. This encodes CASSSGARNAYEQYF.